Listed below are T cell receptor beta chains from one sample, sequenced in a study of response to subunit inactivated influenza vaccine. Each CDR3 protein gets one entry after TCRdb re-called the RT-PCR reads with MiXCR. The table includes approximately 500,000 distinct CDR3 sequences, 14% detected once. The source material was PBMCs from blood, sampled about 12 days after vaccination. The receptor source for this set is a man in his forties or fifties who received an inactivated influenza vaccine. Both conserved end residues are part of each CDR3. Fields, in order: CDR3 DNA, CDR3 protein, D gene, J gene, clone size, V gene. The D gene is left open where the match is weak. Part of the rows lack a size; the others show once, few, many or a class for expanded clones.

CDR3 DNA: TGTGCCAGCAGTCGTACTAGCGGGGCATCCTACGAGCAGTACTTC
CDR3 protein: CASSRTSGASYEQYF
D gene: TRBD2
J gene: TRBJ2-7
clone size: few
V gene: TRBV28

CDR3 DNA: TGCAGTGCTAGAGAAAAGTACAGGGGGTTGTCCTACGAGCAGTACTTC
CDR3 protein: CSAREKYRGLSYEQYF
D gene: TRBD1
J gene: TRBJ2-7
clone size: -
V gene: TRBV20-1

CDR3 DNA: TGTGCCAGCAGCATACGTGGAGGGGTGAGCACAGATACGCAGTATTTT
CDR3 protein: CASSIRGGVSTDTQYF
D gene: -
J gene: TRBJ2-3
clone size: -
V gene: TRBV11-3

CDR3 DNA: TGCAGTGCTAGACCGACAGGGGGTCAAATAGATACGCAGTATTTT
CDR3 protein: CSARPTGGQIDTQYF
D gene: TRBD1
J gene: TRBJ2-3
clone size: many
V gene: TRBV20-1

CDR3 DNA: TGTGCCAGCAGCTTGAGACCGGGACTAGCGGGGTGGGATGAGCAGTTCTTC
CDR3 protein: CASSLRPGLAGWDEQFF
D gene: TRBD2
J gene: TRBJ2-1
clone size: few
V gene: TRBV11-2

CDR3 DNA: TGTGCCAGCAGCTTAGCTGGTAGCGGTAGATACGAGCAGTACTTC
CDR3 protein: CASSLAGSGRYEQYF
D gene: -
J gene: TRBJ2-7
clone size: -
V gene: TRBV7-2

CDR3 DNA: TGCAGTGCCAGGGACACGAACACAGATACGCAGTATTTT
CDR3 protein: CSARDTNTDTQYF
D gene: -
J gene: TRBJ2-3
clone size: few
V gene: TRBV20-1

CDR3 DNA: TGTGCCAGCAGCCAAATAGGATTTTCGACAGGGAACCAAGAGACCCAGTACTTC
CDR3 protein: CASSQIGFSTGNQETQYF
D gene: TRBD1
J gene: TRBJ2-5
clone size: -
V gene: TRBV3-1

CDR3 DNA: TGTGCCTGGAGTACAGAGCTGGGAAACACCATATATTTT
CDR3 protein: CAWSTELGNTIYF
D gene: -
J gene: TRBJ1-3
clone size: once
V gene: TRBV30

CDR3 DNA: TGTGCCAGCTCACCTCGTCGTAGCCGAAGGAGCTCCTACGAGCAGTACTTC
CDR3 protein: CASSPRRSRRSSYEQYF
D gene: -
J gene: TRBJ2-7
clone size: few
V gene: TRBV18

CDR3 DNA: TGCAGTGCTAGAGATCCCAAGGGGGCGATTAGCAATCAGCCCCAGCATTTT
CDR3 protein: CSARDPKGAISNQPQHF
D gene: TRBD1
J gene: TRBJ1-5
clone size: -
V gene: TRBV20-1

CDR3 DNA: TGTGCCAGCAGCCCAAGGGGGGGTGCTGAGCAGTTCTTC
CDR3 protein: CASSPRGGAEQFF
D gene: -
J gene: TRBJ2-1
clone size: few
V gene: TRBV11-3

CDR3 DNA: TGTGCCTGGAGGGGGTCAGGGCGCAATCAGCCCCAGCATTTT
CDR3 protein: CAWRGSGRNQPQHF
D gene: -
J gene: TRBJ1-5
clone size: -
V gene: TRBV30